This T cell receptor beta chain was observed in a study of blood T cell repertoires in COVID-19. Study background: Collection of acute and convalescent COVID-19 samples took place in the United States, Italy and Spain.

Only in-frame clones appear in the TCRdb table, and some are missing; sequencing was by immunoSEQ multiplex PCR. The sample comprises 220,000 or so clones, 75% to 90% of which are singletons, and around 0.85% rests with the top ten. This clone was seen only a few times. The material sequenced was PBMCs or T cells enriched from blood (not recorded which). This receptor was identified in a man aged 50-60 years who had been exposed to COVID-19.

For the CDR3, the DNA is TGTGCCAGCAGAGGGACAGGCACTGAAGCTTTCTTT. Its protein product is CASRGTGTEAFF. The J gene is TRBJ1-1, the V gene TRBV28, with 8 positions matching TRBD1. The CDR3 consists of 12 residues. The germline gives CDR1 MDHEN, CDR2 SYDVKM. The V segment lost 6 bases and the J segment 4 bases; nucleotides outside the gene matches: 1.